This record covers a single T cell receptor (beta chain). This clone was recorded only once. Its antigen remains undetermined. Per-base quality was not reported, and no clone a single base away is much larger than it. This record comes from a study of T cells after somatic rescue of genetic block (dated by TCRdb to 2019 to 2021). With respect to the entire study: What the study looked at was long-term robustness, specifically in a T-cell system that came about through somatic rescue of a genetic block in T-cell development.

The receptor library was made with the immunoSEQ multiplex PCR assay. In TCRdb, the immuneACCESS table is reduced to in-frame sequences with V and J assigned. These tables do not hold every clone; where another copy was compared, an unresolved V gene accounts for under half, and the others remain unexplained. A total of over 95,000 clones appear in this sample, about 93% of them only once. The ten top clones hold 1.4% of the sample. The material sequenced was peripheral blood mononuclear cells (PBMCs). The clonotype comes from a woman aged 18-29 years.

The nucleotides are TGTGCCAGCAGCCCGGGACAGGGGGCACTTGAGCAGTTCTTC. It translates to CASSPGQGALEQFF. This sequence uses TRBV7-2 and TRBJ2-1; 12 central bases correspond to TRBD1. The CDR3 spans 14 residues, from the cysteine through the phenylalanine. The retained sequence is limited to the CDR3, 42 bases, with the frame set at the first base. V lost 5 bases and J lost 9 bases, and the count of bases not matched to a germline gene is 5. CDR1 and CDR2, looked up from the germline V gene, are SGHTA and FQGNSA.